The 8 T cell receptor beta chains below all came from one sample that was sequenced in a study of blood T cell repertoires in COVID-19 (dated by TCRdb to the early 2020s). The receptor library was made with the immunoSEQ multiplex PCR assay. This immuneACCESS table, as held by TCRdb, lists in-frame sequences with V and J called but not all clones. Of the missing ones, under half trace to an unresolved V gene in checked studies; the others have no known cause. Counted in this sample were 280,000 or so clones; approximately 89% of them appeared once. The top ten clones comprise 2.5% to 3.5% of the sample. The sample was PBMCs or T cells enriched from blood (not recorded which). The receptors originated from a woman aged 50 to 65 who had been exposed to COVID-19.

V gene TRBV5-6 combines with J gene TRBJ2-3, with D possibly matching TRBD2 (6 bases). The CDR3 consists of 19 residues. Trimming cost V 4 bases and J 6 bases, with 30 bases left between them. The germline CDR1 and CDR2 sequences are SGHDT and YYEEEE. CDR3: CASSQGGGGKGSRADTQYF. In nucleotides, the CDR3 is TGTGCCAGCAGCCAAGGAGGAGGAGGGAAGGGTAGCCGGGCCGATACGCAGTATTTT. The variable domain in full, completed from reference TRBV5-6 and TRBJ2-3, reads DAGVTQSPTHLIKTRGQQVTLRCSPKSGHDTVSWYQQALGQGPQFIFQYYEEEERQRGNFPDRFSGHQFPNYSSELNVNALLLGDSALYLCASSQGGGGKGSRADTQYFGPGTRLTVL.

The gene calls are TRBV3-1 (or the pseudogene TRBV3-2) and TRBJ2-3, with no clear D. The length of the CDR3 is 16 residues. The V gene lost 4 bases and the J gene lost 0 bases, with 14 bases spanning the gap. In germline, CDR1 is LGHDT, CDR2 YNNKEL (reference sequence). CDR3 sequence reads: CASSPVRVSSTDTQYF. The CDR3 DNA reads TGTGCCAGCAGCCCCGTGAGAGTGTCTAGCACAGATACGCAGTATTTT.

This clone was counted a single time. The J gene is TRBJ2-2, the V gene TRBV3-1 (or the pseudogene TRBV3-2); TRBD2 might be the D (6 bases). The V end was cut by 4 bases, the J end by 2 bases, with 11 bases between. Germline V gene data show CDR1 as LGHDT and CDR2 as YNNKEL (reference sequence). This CDR3 is 15 amino acids long. The DNA of the CDR3 is TGTGCCAGCAGCCTCTCGGGACTTAACACCGGGGAGCTGTTTTTT. Amino acids: CASSLSGLNTGELFF.

J is TRBJ1-1 and V is TRBV5-1, with a possible D match to TRBD1 (6 bases). CDR1 is SGHRS, CDR2 YFSETQ, per germline. The germline V and J ends were trimmed by 4 bases and 4 bases, with 17 bases remaining between them. The CDR3 extends over 15 amino acids. CDR3 bases: TGCGCCAGCAGCGGACGGCAGGGGTCGGGCACTGAAGCTTTCTTT. It yields the protein CASSGRQGSGTEAFF.

The chain carries TRBV2 and TRBJ1-2, with D possibly being TRBD1 (5 bases). CDR1 and CDR2 from the germline V gene are SNHLY and FYNNEI. The CDR3 is 14 amino acids. V lost 6 bases, J lost 3 bases, and 14 bases lay in between. The chain's CDR3 is CASSTRVGDYGYTF. CDR3 nucleotides: TGTGCCAGCAGCACCAGGGTAGGGGACTATGGCTACACCTTC.

V and J are TRBV19 and TRBJ1-2, with 9 bases identical to TRBD1. V lost 5 bases and J lost 5; bases outside the gene matches: 9. CDR1 and CDR2 from the germline V gene are LNHDA and SQIVND (reference sequence). The CDR3 consists of 15 residues. DNA of the CDR3: TGTGCCAGTAGTCGGGACAGGGCTGGGAGGTATGGCTACACCTTC. As protein: CASSRDRAGRYGYTF.

This chain joins TRBV24-1 and TRBJ2-1; 9 bases fit TRBD2. The CDR3 extends over 17 amino acids. The V gene's germline CDR1 is KGHDR and CDR2 SFDVKD. Trimming at V came to 3 bases and at J to 7 bases, leaving 12 bases not matched to a gene. CDR3 in amino acids: CATSDEGLAGARNEQFF. CDR3 nucleotide sequence: TGTGCCACCAGTGATGAGGGACTAGCAGGGGCGCGGAATGAGCAGTTCTTC.

As for this clone: Additional DNA sequences in this sample encode the identical CDR3. This chain links TRBV27 with TRBJ2-7, with D possibly being TRBD1 (6 bases). CDR1 and CDR2 (germline): MNHEY, SMNVEV (reference sequence). The CDR3 is made up of 12 amino acids. V was cut by 5 bases and J by 4 bases, with 9 bases left in between. The CDR3 here is CASSLTGYEQYF. For the CDR3, the DNA is TGTGCCAGCAGTCTTACAGGGTACGAGCAGTACTTC.